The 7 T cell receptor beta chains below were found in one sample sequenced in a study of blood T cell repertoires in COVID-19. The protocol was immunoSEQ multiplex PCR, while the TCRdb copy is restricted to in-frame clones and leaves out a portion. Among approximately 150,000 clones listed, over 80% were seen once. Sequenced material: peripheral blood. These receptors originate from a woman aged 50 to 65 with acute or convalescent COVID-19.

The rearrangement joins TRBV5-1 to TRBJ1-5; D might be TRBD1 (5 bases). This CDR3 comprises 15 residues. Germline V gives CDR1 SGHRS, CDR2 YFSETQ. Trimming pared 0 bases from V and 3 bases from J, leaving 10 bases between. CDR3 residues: CASSLADSLNQPQHF. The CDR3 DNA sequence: TGCGCCAGCAGCTTGGCCGACAGCCTCAATCAGCCCCAGCATTTT.

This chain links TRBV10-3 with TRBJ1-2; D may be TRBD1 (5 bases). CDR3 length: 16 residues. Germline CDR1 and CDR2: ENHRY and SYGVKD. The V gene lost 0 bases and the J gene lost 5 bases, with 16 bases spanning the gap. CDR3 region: CAISESGPGSEYGYTF. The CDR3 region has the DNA TGTGCCATCAGTGAGTCGGGGCCGGGCTCGGAGTATGGCTACACCTTC.

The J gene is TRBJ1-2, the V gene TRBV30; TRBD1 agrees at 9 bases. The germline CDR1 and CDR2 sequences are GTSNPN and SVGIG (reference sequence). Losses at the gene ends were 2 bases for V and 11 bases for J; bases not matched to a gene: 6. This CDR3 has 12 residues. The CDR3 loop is CAWSLTGGGYTF. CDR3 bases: TGTGCCTGGAGTTTGACAGGGGGAGGGTACACCTTC.

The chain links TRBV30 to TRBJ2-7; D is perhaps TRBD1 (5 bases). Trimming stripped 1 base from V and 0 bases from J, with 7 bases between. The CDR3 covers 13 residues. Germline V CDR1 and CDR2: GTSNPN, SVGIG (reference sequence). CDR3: CAWSEGNSYEQYF. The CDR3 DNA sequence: TGTGCCTGGAGTGAGGGGAACTCCTACGAGCAGTACTTC.

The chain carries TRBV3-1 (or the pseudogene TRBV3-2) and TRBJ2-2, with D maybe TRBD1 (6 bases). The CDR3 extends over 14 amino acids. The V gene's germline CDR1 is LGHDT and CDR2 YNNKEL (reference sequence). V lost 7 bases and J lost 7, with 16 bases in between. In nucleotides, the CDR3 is TGTGCCAGCATCTCAACAGGGAGTGGCGGGGAGCTGTTTTTT. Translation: CASISTGSGGELFF.

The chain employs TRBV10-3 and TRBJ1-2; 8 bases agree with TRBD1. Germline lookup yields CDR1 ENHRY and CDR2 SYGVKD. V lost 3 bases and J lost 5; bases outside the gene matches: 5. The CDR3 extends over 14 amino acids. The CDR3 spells CAISEDRGSYGYTF. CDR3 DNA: TGTGCCATCAGTGAAGACAGGGGTTCATATGGCTACACCTTC.

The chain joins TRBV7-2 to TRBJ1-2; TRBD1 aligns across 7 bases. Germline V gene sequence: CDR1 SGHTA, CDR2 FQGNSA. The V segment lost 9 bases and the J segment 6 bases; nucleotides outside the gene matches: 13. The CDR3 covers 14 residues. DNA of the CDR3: TGTGCCAGTTTGCCCCCGGGACAGTTTCATGGCTACACCTTC. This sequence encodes CASLPPGQFHGYTF.